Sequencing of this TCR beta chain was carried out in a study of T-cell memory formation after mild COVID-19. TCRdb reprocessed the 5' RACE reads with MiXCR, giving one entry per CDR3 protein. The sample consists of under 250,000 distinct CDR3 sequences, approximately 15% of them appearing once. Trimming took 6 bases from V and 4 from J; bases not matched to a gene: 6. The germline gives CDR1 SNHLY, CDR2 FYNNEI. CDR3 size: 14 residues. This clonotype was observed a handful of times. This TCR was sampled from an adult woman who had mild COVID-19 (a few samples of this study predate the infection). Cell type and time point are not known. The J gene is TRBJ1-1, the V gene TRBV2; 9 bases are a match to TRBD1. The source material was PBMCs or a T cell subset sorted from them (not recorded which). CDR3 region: CASRQGARVTEAFF. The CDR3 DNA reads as TGTGCCAGCAGACAGGGGGCGAGGGTCACTGAAGCTTTCTTT.